The clone carrying this T cell receptor (beta chain) came up a few times. Its antigen is not identified. This record belongs to a study of Tregs in tolerant kidney transplant recipients. CFSE-labeled recipient PBMCs were cultured more than 5 days with irradiated graft donor PBMCs, then FACS-sorted. This CDR3 is built from 15 residues. Germline lookup yields CDR1 LGHNA and CDR2 YSLEER. Study-level points and caveats: Changing PCR primers prevented nucleotide comparison between some patients' samples. Antigen-driven expansion was suggested because donor-specific Tregs expanded more than all Tregs in tolerant patients.

Using immunoSEQ multiplex PCR, the repertoire was profiled, and TCRdb retains in-frame clones only, with some absent. The data show approximately 8,100 clones, just under 35% seen once. The chain combines TRBV4-3 with TRBJ2-5; 10 bases line up with TRBD2. The assigned J gene may be wrong: the sequence end matches TRBJ2-7 better. The sequence derives from a human patient who received a combined kidney and bone marrow transplant. The source was CD8+ T cells from blood cultured with allogeneic cells, collected before the transplant. The CDR3: CASSHLAGAAYEQYF. CDR3 coding DNA: TGCGCCAGCAGCCACCTAGCGGGGGCAGCCTACGAGCAGTACTTC.